This TCR beta chain is from a study of shared clonotypes between healthy human individuals. Germline CDR1 is LNHDA and CDR2 is SQIVND (reference sequence). This CDR3 has 12 amino acids. V dropped 11 bases and J dropped 7; count of bases not matched to a gene: 10. Assay runs were performed at deep level. TCRdb's copy holds only in-frame clones and misses some; the assay was immunoSEQ multiplex PCR. The repertoire consists of some 1,900,000 clones, with about 95% occurring once and the leading ten covering 1% to 1.5%. Positively selected for CCR7, the CD45RO-negative cells used as naive CD8 cells excluded terminally differentiated effector memory CD45RA+ cells.

V gene TRBV19 combines with J gene TRBJ1-2; 7 bases match TRBD1. The origin of this receptor is a man aged 18 to 29 in good health. Sequencing was performed on naive CD8+ T cells sorted from blood. The CDR3 protein is CAAKTGEGGYTF. The DNA of the CDR3 is TGTGCCGCAAAAACAGGGGAGGGTGGCTACACCTTC.